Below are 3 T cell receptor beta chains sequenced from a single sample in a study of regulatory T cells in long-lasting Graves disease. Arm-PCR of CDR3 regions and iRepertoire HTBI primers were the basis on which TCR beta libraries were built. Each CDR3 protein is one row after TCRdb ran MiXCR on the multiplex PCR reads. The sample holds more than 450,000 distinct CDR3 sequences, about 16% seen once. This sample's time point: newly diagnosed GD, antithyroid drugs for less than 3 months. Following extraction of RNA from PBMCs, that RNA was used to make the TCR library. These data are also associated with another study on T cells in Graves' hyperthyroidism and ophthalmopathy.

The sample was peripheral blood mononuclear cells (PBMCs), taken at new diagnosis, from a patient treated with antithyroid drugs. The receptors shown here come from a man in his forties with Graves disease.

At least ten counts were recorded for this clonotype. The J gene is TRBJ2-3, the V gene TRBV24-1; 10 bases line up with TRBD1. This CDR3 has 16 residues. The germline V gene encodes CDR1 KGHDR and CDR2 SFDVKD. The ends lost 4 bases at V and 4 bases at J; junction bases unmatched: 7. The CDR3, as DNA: TGTGCCACCAGTGACCCGGGACAGGGGAATTCAGATACGCAGTATTTT. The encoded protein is CATSDPGQGNSDTQYF.

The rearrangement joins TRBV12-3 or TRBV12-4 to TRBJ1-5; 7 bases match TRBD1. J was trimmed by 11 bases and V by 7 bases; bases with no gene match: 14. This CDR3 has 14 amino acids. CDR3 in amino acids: CASNPGGGQGAQHF. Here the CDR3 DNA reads TGTGCCAGCAACCCGGGGGGTGGGCAGGGGGCCCAGCATTTT.

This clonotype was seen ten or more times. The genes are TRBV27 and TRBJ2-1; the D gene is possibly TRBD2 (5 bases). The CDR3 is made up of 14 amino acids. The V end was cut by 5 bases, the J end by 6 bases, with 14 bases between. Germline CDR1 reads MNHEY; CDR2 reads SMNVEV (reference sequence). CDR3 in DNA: TGTGCCAGCAGTCCGGGCGGGTGGGGCAATGAGCAGTTCTTC. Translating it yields CASSPGGWGNEQFF.